These 10 T cell receptor beta chains came from one sample sequenced in a study of post-analysis software for immune sequencing data. Overall study findings and caveats: Four to six TRBV segments appeared more often in patients than in controls, and TRBV5-6, TRBV5-1 and TRBV20-1 were among these.

The TCR beta cDNA libraries contained unique molecular identifiers. TCRdb redid the calling of the PCR reads with MiXCR, one entry per CDR3 protein. The top ten clones hold 4% to 5.5% of a sample with 820,000 or so distinct CDR3 sequences, 53% of them seen once. The antigens these receptors bind are not known. Material for sequencing was blood. The receptor source for this set is a girl between 10 and 17 years old with multiple sclerosis.

A few counts support this clonotype. CDR3 residues: CASSLKRQFAFYEQYF. The CDR3, as DNA: TGTGCCAGCAGCTTGAAGAGACAGTTCGCTTTCTACGAGCAGTACTTC. The V and J genes are TRBV5-6 and TRBJ2-7; the D gene is possibly TRBD1 (5 bases). This CDR3 region has 16 residues. V was cut by 1 base and J by 3 bases, with 17 bases left in between. From germline, CDR1 is SGHDT and CDR2 YYEEEE.

There are a few counts of this clonotype. V is TRBV10-3 and J is TRBJ2-4; 7 positions agree with TRBD1. Trimming cost V 6 bases and J 5 bases; bases outside gene matches: 7. This CDR3 is built from 14 residues. In germline, CDR1 is ENHRY, CDR2 SYGVKD. The CDR3 DNA sequence: TGTGCCATCAGCCAGCAGGGGGACCAAAACATTCAGTACTTC. Protein: CAISQQGDQNIQYF.

This chain connects TRBV15 to TRBJ1-4; 9 bases are shared with TRBD1. The length of the CDR3 is 16 residues. Germline V gives CDR1 LNHNV, CDR2 YYDKDF (reference sequence). The junction had 4 bases not matched to a gene; V was cut back by 0 bases and J by 5 bases. CDR3 coding DNA: TGTGCCACCAGCAGAGATGCGGGGACAGGGAATGAAAAACTGTTTTTT. Its translation: CATSRDAGTGNEKLFF.

The CDR3 DNA sequence: TGTGCCAGCAGTTTTGACAGTGATAGCAATCAGCCCCAGCATTTT. It specifies CASSFDSDSNQPQHF. This sequence joins TRBV6-5 and TRBJ1-5; the D gene is possibly TRBD1 (5 bases). The CDR3 covers 15 residues. V was pared by 4 bases and J by 0 bases, with 10 bases between. In germline, CDR1 is MNHEY, CDR2 SVGAGI.

J is TRBJ2-7 and V is TRBV12-3 or TRBV12-4, with 8 bases that match TRBD2. V shed 7 bases and J 2 bases; nucleotides not matched to a gene: 7. The CDR3 runs to 14 residues. CDR3 sequence reads: CASNLGGGPYEQYF. The CDR3 DNA reads as TGTGCCAGCAATCTAGGCGGGGGGCCCTACGAGCAGTACTTC.

The genes are TRBV20-1 and TRBJ2-1; TRBD2 agrees at 12 bases. V was clipped by 5 bases and J by 7 bases; unmatched bases: 9. CDR1 DFQATT and CDR2 SNEGSKA come from the germline V gene (reference sequence). The CDR3 covers 15 residues. CDR3 sequence: CSARPTSGRRNEQFF. The CDR3 DNA follows: TGCAGTGCTCGACCTACTAGCGGGAGGAGGAATGAGCAGTTCTTC.

This clonotype was observed a handful of times. The rearrangement links TRBV7-2 to TRBJ2-1; 11 bases fit TRBD2. Germline CDR1 reads SGHTA; CDR2 reads FQGNSA. Trimming at V came to 6 bases and at J to 2 bases, leaving 3 bases not matched to a gene. CDR3 length: 15 residues. This CDR3 is CASRLAGVTYNEQFF. CDR3 coding DNA: TGTGCCAGCAGACTAGCGGGAGTAACCTACAATGAGCAGTTCTTC.

The V gene is TRBV5-5, the J gene TRBJ1-4, with a weak D call TRBD1 (5 bases). The ends were cut back, 4 bases at V and 8 bases at J, with 18 bases in the middle. Germline V gene sequence: CDR1 SGHKS, CDR2 YYEKEE (reference sequence). The CDR3 has 15 amino acids. The CDR3 DNA follows: TGTGCCAGCAGCCGCCCCGGGCTGAAGGGGGAAAAACTGTTTTTT. Residues: CASSRPGLKGEKLFF. Filled out from reference TRBV5-5 and TRBJ1-4, the complete variable domain reads DAGVTQSPTHLIKTRGQQVTLRCSPISGHKSVSWYQQVLGQGPQFIFQYYEKEERGRGNFPDRFSARQFPNYSSELNVNALLLGDSALYLCASSRPGLKGEKLFFGSGTQLSVL.

The chain combines TRBV20-1 with TRBJ2-1; 7 nucleotides align to TRBD1. The junction had 10 bases not matched to a gene; V was cut back by 7 bases and J by 10 bases. The CDR3 length is 12 residues. Germline V CDR1 and CDR2: DFQATT, SNEGSKA (reference sequence). Here the CDR3 reads CSGLPQGEEQFF. CDR3 coding DNA: TGCAGTGGCCTTCCCCAGGGGGAAGAGCAGTTCTTC.

The rearrangement uses TRBV6-6 and TRBJ2-4; 7 bases map to TRBD1. CDR3 size: 14 residues. V gave up 6 bases and J gave up 1 base; unmatched junction bases: 3. Germline V gene lookup returns CDR1 MNHNY and CDR2 SVGAGI (reference sequence). The CDR3 nucleotides are TGTGCCAGCAGGGACAGGTTTGCCAAAAACATTCAGTACTTC. It encodes CASRDRFAKNIQYF.